This TCR beta chain was sequenced for a study of T-cell reconstitution after alpha-beta-depleted transplantation in children. Points from the study as a whole: At day 60, the high TCRbeta diversity found in some patients originated from recipient T cells and thymic progenitors that had survived. One year after transplant, T-cell counts and diversity came mostly from newly produced T cells. Alpha-beta T cells present about two months after transplant were reported to originate from several hundred expanded graft clones.

Unique molecular identifiers were incorporated into the prepared TCRbeta library. TCRdb re-analysed the PCR reads in MiXCR, keeping a single row per CDR3 protein. This table has about 580,000 distinct CDR3 sequences, under 25% appearing once. Comment on this clonotype: Its matching antigen is unknown.

The CDR3 is made up of 13 amino acids. Germline V gene lookup returns CDR1 SQVTM and CDR2 ANQGSEA. V lost 4 bases to trimming and J lost 4 bases; unmatched junction nucleotides: 4. J is TRBJ2-3 and V is TRBV29-1; 8 nucleotides match TRBD1. The sample consisted of PBMCs, mostly from graft donor cells, taken 360 days after TCRalphabeta/CD19-depleted stem cell transplant. This TCR was recovered from a boy under three years old who had a stem cell transplant for acute myeloid leukemia, so the T cells may come from the graft donor. CDR3 bases: TGCAGCGTTGGCAGGGGGCGGGCAGATACGCAGTATTTT. Encoded protein: CSVGRGRADTQYF.